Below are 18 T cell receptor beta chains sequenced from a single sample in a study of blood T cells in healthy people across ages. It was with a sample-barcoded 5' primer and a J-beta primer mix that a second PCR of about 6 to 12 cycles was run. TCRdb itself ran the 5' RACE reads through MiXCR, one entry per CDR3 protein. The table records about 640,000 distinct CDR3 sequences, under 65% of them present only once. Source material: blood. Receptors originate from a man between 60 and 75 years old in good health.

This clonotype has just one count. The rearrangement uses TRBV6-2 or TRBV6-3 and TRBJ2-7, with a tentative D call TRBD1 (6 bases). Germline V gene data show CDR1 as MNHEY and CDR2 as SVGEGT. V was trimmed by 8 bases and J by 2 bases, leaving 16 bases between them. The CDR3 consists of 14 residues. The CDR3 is CASRGHLTTYEQYF. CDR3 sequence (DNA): TGTGCCAGCCGGGGACACCTTACTACCTACGAGCAGTACTTC.

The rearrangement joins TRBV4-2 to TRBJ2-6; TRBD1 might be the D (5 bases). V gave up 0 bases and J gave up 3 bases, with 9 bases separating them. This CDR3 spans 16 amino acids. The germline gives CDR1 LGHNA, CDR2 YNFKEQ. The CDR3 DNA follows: TGTGCCAGCAGCCAAGATGGTCAGGGTGGGGCCAACGTCCTGACTTTC. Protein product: CASSQDGQGGANVLTF.

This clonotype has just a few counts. The CDR3 region has the DNA TGCGCCAGCAGCCAAGGCGCATCGGGTACCTACAATGAGCAGTTCTTC. Translation: CASSQGASGTYNEQFF. The V call is TRBV4-1, the J call TRBJ2-1; D is ambiguous. V shed 1 base and J shed 2 bases, with 12 bases lying between them. This CDR3 has 16 residues. CDR1 and CDR2 (germline): MGHRA, YSYEKL.

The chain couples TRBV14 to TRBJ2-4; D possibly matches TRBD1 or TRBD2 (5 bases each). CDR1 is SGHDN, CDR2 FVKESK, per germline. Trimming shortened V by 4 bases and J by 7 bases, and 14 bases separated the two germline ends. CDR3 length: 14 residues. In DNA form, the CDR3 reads TGTGCCAGCAGCCGATTTGGGGGAATCAACATTCAGTACTTC. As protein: CASSRFGGINIQYF.

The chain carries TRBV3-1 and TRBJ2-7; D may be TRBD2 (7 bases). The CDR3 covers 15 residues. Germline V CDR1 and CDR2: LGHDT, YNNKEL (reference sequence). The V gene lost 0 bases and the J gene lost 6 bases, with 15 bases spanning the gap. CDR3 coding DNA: TGTGCCAGCAGCCAAGAAGGGGGGGCCACGCGCGAGCAGTACTTC. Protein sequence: CASSQEGGATREQYF.

The CDR3 reads CASSLGDTNQETQYF. CDR3 nucleotide sequence: TGCGCCAGCAGCTTGGGAGACACCAACCAAGAGACCCAGTACTTC. V gene TRBV5-1 combines with J gene TRBJ2-5; D is unclear. There are 15 residues in the CDR3. The V gene's germline CDR1 is SGHRS and CDR2 YFSETQ. Trimming took 0 bases from V and 0 from J, leaving 9 bases between them.

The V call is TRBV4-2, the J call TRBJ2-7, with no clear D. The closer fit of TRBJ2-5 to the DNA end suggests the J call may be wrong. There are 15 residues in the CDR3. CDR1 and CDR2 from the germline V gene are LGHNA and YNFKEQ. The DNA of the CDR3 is TGTGCCAGCAGCCAAGATAGGTTCGGAGAAGAGACCCAGTACTTC. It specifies CASSQDRFGEETQYF.

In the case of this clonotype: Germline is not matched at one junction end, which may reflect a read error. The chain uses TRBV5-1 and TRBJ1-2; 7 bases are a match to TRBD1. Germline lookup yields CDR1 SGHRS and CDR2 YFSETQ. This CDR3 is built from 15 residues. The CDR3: CASSQYHRGKDGYTF. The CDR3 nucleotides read TGTGCCAGCAGCCAATATCACAGGGGAAAGGACGGCTACACCTTC.

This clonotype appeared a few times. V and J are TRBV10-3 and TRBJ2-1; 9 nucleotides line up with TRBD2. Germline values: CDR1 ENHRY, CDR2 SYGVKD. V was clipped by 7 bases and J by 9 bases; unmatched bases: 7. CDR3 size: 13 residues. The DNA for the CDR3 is TGTGCCATCACCCTGCGGGGGGGCAGTGAGCAGTTCTTC. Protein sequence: CAITLRGGSEQFF.

The CDR3 DNA reads TGTGCCACCAGCAGAGCCCCCTCTCATGACTATGGCTACACCTTC. Translated: CATSRAPSHDYGYTF. The chain couples TRBV15 to TRBJ1-2; D call uncertain. Germline V lookup: CDR1 LNHNV, CDR2 YYDKDF (reference sequence). The CDR3 loop spans 15 amino acids. The V and J ends lost 1 base and 3 bases respectively, with 12 bases between them. Full variable domain (outside the CDR3, taken from reference TRBV15 and TRBJ1-2): DAMVIQNPRYQVTQFGKPVTLSCSQTLNHNVMYWYQQKSSQAPKLLFHYYDKDFNNEADTPDNFQSRRPNTSFCFLDIRSPGLGDTAMYLCATSRAPSHDYGYTFGSGTRLTVV.

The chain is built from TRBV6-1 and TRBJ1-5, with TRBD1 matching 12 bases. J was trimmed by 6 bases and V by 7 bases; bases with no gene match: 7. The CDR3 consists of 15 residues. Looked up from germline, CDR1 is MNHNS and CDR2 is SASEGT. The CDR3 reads CASMSGTGGFQPQHF. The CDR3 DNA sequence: TGTGCCAGCATGTCCGGGACAGGGGGCTTTCAGCCCCAGCATTTT.

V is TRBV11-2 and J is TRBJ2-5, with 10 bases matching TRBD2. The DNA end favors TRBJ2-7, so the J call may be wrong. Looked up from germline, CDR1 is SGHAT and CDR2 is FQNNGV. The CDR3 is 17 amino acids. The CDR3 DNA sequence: TGTGCCAGCAGCCGACCTAGGAGCGGGGGGGCTTCTTACGAGCAGTACTTC. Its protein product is CASSRPRSGGASYEQYF.

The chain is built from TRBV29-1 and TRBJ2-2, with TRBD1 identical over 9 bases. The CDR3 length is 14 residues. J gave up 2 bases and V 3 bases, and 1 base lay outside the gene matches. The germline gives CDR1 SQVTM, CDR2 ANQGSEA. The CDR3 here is CSVDTGGNTGELFF. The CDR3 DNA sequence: TGCAGCGTTGACACAGGGGGCAACACCGGGGAGCTGTTTTTT.

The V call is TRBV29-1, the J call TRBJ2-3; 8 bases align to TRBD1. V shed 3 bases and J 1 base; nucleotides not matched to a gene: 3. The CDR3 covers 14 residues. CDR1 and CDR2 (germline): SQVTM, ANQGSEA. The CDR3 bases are TGCAGCGTTGAGGGGACAGGCCGCACAGATACGCAGTATTTT. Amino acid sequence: CSVEGTGRTDTQYF.

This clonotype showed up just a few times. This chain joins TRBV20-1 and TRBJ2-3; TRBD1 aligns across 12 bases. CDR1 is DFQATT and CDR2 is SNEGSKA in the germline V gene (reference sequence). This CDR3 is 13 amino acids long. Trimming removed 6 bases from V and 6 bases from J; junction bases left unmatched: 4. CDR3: CSAPGTGGDTQYF. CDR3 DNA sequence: TGCAGTGCCCCGGGGACAGGGGGCGATACGCAGTATTTT.

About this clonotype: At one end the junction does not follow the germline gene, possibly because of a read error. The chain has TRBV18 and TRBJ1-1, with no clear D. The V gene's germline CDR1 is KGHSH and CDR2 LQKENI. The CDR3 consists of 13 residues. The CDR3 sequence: CANSLVGRTEAFF. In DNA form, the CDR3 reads TGTGCCAACTCACTCGTTGGCAGAACTGAAGCTTTCTTT.

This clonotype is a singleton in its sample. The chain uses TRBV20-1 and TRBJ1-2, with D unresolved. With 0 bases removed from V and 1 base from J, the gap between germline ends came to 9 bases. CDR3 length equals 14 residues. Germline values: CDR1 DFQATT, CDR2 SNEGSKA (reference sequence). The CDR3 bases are TGCAGTGCTAGAGATAGACCGATTAACTATGGCTACACCTTC. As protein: CSARDRPINYGYTF.

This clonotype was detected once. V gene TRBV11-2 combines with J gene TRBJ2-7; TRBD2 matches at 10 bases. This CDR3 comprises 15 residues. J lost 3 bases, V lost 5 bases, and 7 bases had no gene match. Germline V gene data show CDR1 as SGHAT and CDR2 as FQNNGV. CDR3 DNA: TGTGCCAGCAGCCCAGGGGGGACTAGCGACTACGAGCAGTACTTC. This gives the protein CASSPGGTSDYEQYF.